Following are 22 T cell receptor beta chains from one sample sequenced in a study of T cell changes during pregnancy in multiple sclerosis. Method: immunoSEQ multiplex PCR; TCRdb's copy keeps in-frame clones and lacks some. The sample records about 80,000 clones, roughly 93% being singletons. Material: peripheral blood, obtained in the third trimester of pregnancy. These TCRs come from a female donor with multiple sclerosis, enrolled in a pregnancy study.

This clone was seen a single time. The sample holds other DNA sequences that translate to the same CDR3. This rearrangement joins TRBV5-1 to TRBJ2-5; D possibly corresponds to TRBD1 (6 bases). The CDR3 contains 13 residues. Germline CDR1 is SGHRS and CDR2 is YFSETQ. The V end was cut by 5 bases, the J end by 5 bases, with 13 bases between. The CDR3 bases are TGCGCCAGCAGGCATACAGGGTTGGAGACCCAGTACTTC. This encodes CASRHTGLETQYF. Drawing the rest from reference TRBV5-1 and TRBJ2-5, the complete variable domain is KAGVTQTPRYLIKTRGQQVTLSCSPISGHRSVSWYQQTPGQGLQFLFEYFSETQRNKGNFPGRFSGRQFSNSRSEMNVSTLELGDSALYLCASRHTGLETQYFGPGTRLLVL.

The rearrangement links TRBV27 to TRBJ1-2, with 7 positions matching TRBD1. The germline V gene has CDR1 MNHEY and CDR2 SMNVEV (reference sequence). The length of the CDR3 is 14 residues. The junction had 8 bases not matched to a gene; V was cut back by 0 bases and J by 10 bases. Here the CDR3 reads CASSLSRTGQTYTF. The DNA for the CDR3 is TGTGCCAGCAGTTTATCTCGGACGGGACAGACCTACACCTTC.

The chain joins TRBV21-1 to TRBJ2-7; the table's D call of TRBD2 was not tested on the DNA. TRBV21-1 is designated a pseudogene. The CDR3 consists of 18 residues. CDR3 sequence (DNA): TGTGCCAGCAACTTACGGGGGGGGTCCCCAACTAGGTCCTACGAGCAGTACTTC. This sequence encodes CASNLRGGSPTRSYEQYF.

V gene TRBV5-1 combines with J gene TRBJ1-6, with a tentative D call TRBD1 (5 bases). The ends were cut back, 4 bases at V and 0 bases at J, with 5 bases in the middle. The CDR3 length is 14 residues. Germline CDR1 and CDR2: SGHRS and YFSETQ. The CDR3 sequence: CASSDSSYNSPLHF. Here the CDR3 DNA reads TGCGCCAGCAGCGACAGCTCCTATAATTCACCCCTCCACTTT.

The chain is built from TRBV6-6 and TRBJ2-2; D gene uncertain. This CDR3 comprises 16 residues. V was trimmed by 0 bases and J by 0 bases, leaving 8 bases between them. Germline-derived CDR1 and CDR2 are MNHNY and SVGAGI (reference sequence). The CDR3 loop is CASSYSPRSNTGELFF. The CDR3 DNA sequence: TGTGCCAGCAGTTACTCACCGAGATCGAACACCGGGGAGCTGTTTTTT.

V usage is TRBV7-9 and J usage is TRBJ1-2, with D possibly matching TRBD1 (5 bases). Looked up from germline, CDR1 is SEHNR and CDR2 is FQNEAQ (reference sequence). The CDR3 sequence is 14 residues long. V lost 1 base to trimming and J lost 3 bases, with 9 bases between them. The CDR3 DNA reads as TGTGCCAGCAGCTTAGGGGGCGCAGACTATGGCTACACCTTC. Its translation: CASSLGGADYGYTF.

This clone is labeled as large. The CDR3 DNA sequence: TGTGCCAGCAGCCCCACAGGTGGTCAGGCGTCGAACACTGAAGCTTTCTTT. The encoded protein is CASSPTGGQASNTEAFF. The chain carries TRBV13 and TRBJ1-1; D perhaps matches TRBD1 (5 bases). Germline assignment: CDR1 PRHDT and CDR2 FYEKMQ (reference sequence). The CDR3 has 17 amino acids. V was pared by 5 bases and J by 1 base, with 20 bases between.

The CDR3, as DNA: TGTGCCAGCAGCGTAGCGTCTAGCGGGGGTGAAGAGCAGTTCTTC. It is translated as CASSVASSGGEEQFF. This rearrangement joins TRBV9 to TRBJ2-1, with 10 nucleotides matching TRBD2. Looked up from germline, CDR1 is SGDLS and CDR2 is YYNGEE. There are 15 residues in the CDR3. V shed 0 bases and J 10 bases; nucleotides not matched to a gene: 7.

The genes are TRBV7-6 and TRBJ2-6; D is perhaps TRBD2 (6 bases). Trimming took off 7 bases at V and 2 bases at J, with 12 bases between the two ends. Germline loops: CDR1 SGHVS, CDR2 FNYEAQ. This CDR3 is 15 amino acids long. The CDR3 DNA sequence: TGTGCCAGCACTCCGTGGGGGGCTGGGGCCAACGTCCTGACTTTC. Translated, it gives CASTPWGAGANVLTF.

The chain employs TRBV7-9 and TRBJ2-1; a weak D match, TRBD2 (6 bases). The germline V gene has CDR1 SEHNR and CDR2 FQNEAQ (reference sequence). CDR3 length: 16 amino acids. V was pared by 5 bases and J by 6 bases, with 20 bases between. CDR3 residues: CASSRSGPGGGNEQFF. The CDR3 DNA reads as TGTGCCAGCAGCCGATCTGGGCCTGGGGGAGGCAATGAGCAGTTCTTC.

The count of this clone is one. This sequence joins TRBV7-2 and TRBJ1-2; TRBD1 is a possible D gene (6 bases). Trimming removed 1 base at V and 4 bases at J, with 10 bases between. There are 14 residues in the CDR3. Germline-derived CDR1 and CDR2 are SGHTA and FQGNSA. The CDR3 DNA is TGTGCCAGCAGCTTAGGACAGGATAGCTATGGCTACACCTTC. Translation: CASSLGQDSYGYTF.

In its sample, this clone was seen a few times. The chain recombines TRBV7-9 with TRBJ1-1; the match to TRBD1 covers 11 bases. The CDR3 loop spans 14 amino acids. Looked up from germline, CDR1 is SEHNR and CDR2 is FQNEAQ (reference sequence). J was trimmed by 6 bases and V by 5 bases; bases with no gene match: 5. DNA for the CDR3: TGTGCCAGCAGCGGGACAGGGGGAGGTTCTGAAGCTTTCTTT. Protein product: CASSGTGGGSEAFF.

The genes are TRBV21-1 and TRBJ1-4; the table names TRBD1, a call not compared with the DNA. TRBV21-1 is described as a pseudogene. This CDR3 has 18 residues. The CDR3 coding sequence is TGTGCCAGCAGCAAAGATCTTACAGGTGACGCAGCTAATGAAAAACTGTTTTTT. Translation gives CASSKDLTGDAANEKLFF.

This chain joins TRBV25-1 and TRBJ2-7, with 7 nucleotides matching TRBD1. The CDR3 covers 13 residues. CDR1 is MGHDK and CDR2 is SYGVNS in the germline V gene. Germline trimming cut 4 bases from V and 2 bases from J; bases unmatched to any gene: 2. The CDR3 DNA sequence: TGTGCCAGCAGTGCGGACAGGACCTACGAGCAGTACTTC. This codes for CASSADRTYEQYF.

V and J are TRBV10-2 and TRBJ1-2; TRBD1 might be the D (5 bases). Germline V gene data show CDR1 as WSHSY and CDR2 as SAAADI. This CDR3 has 14 amino acids. V gave up 4 bases and J gave up 4 bases, with 13 bases separating them. The CDR3 DNA follows: TGCGCCAGCAGTGGACAAGGGGTATCCTATGGCTACACCTTC. Amino acid sequence: CASSGQGVSYGYTF.

This chain links TRBV5-1 with TRBJ2-7; 9 positions agree with TRBD1. The CDR3 totals 15 residues. With V trimmed by 0 bases and J by 6 bases, 7 bases remained unmatched. Germline-derived CDR1 and CDR2 are SGHRS and YFSETQ. The CDR3 DNA sequence: TGCGCCAGCAGCTTGGGGGGCCCGGACAGGGGCGAGCAGTACTTC. Translated, it gives CASSLGGPDRGEQYF. Drawing the rest from reference TRBV5-1 and TRBJ2-7, the complete variable domain is KAGVTQTPRYLIKTRGQQVTLSCSPISGHRSVSWYQQTPGQGLQFLFEYFSETQRNKGNFPGRFSGRQFSNSRSEMNVSTLELGDSALYLCASSLGGPDRGEQYFGPGTRLTVT.

This chain links TRBV27 with TRBJ2-1, with TRBD2 matching 11 bases. The CDR3 covers 15 residues. Per the germline V gene, CDR1 is MNHEY and CDR2 is SMNVEV (reference sequence). The J segment lost 6 bases and the V segment lost 5 bases, leaving 6 bases of the junction unmatched. The CDR3, as DNA: TGTGCCAGCAGTGCCTTAGCGGGGGGGCTCAATGAGCAGTTCTTC. The encoded protein is CASSALAGGLNEQFF.

This clone was picked up one time. The J gene is TRBJ1-2, the V gene TRBV5-1; 7 positions agree with TRBD1. The CDR3 is made up of 16 amino acids. CDR1 is SGHRS, CDR2 YFSETQ, per germline. Germline trimming cut 3 bases from V and 5 bases from J; bases unmatched to any gene: 13. The CDR3 DNA is TGCGCCAGCAGCTCCGGGGACAGCTACTTAAAATATGGCTACACCTTC. Translated, it gives CASSSGDSYLKYGYTF.

The V call is TRBV27, the J call TRBJ2-7, with D possibly being TRBD1 (7 bases). This CDR3 comprises 14 residues. The germline gives CDR1 MNHEY, CDR2 SMNVEV (reference sequence). V dropped 2 bases and J dropped 3 bases, with 11 bases sitting between them. Here the CDR3 reads CASSLGQGGYEQYF. CDR3 bases: TGTGCCAGCAGTTTAGGGCAGGGGGGCTACGAGCAGTACTTC.

The chain carries TRBV27 and TRBJ1-6, with D perhaps matching TRBD1 (5 bases). Trimming removed 1 base from V and 0 bases from J, with 10 bases in between. The CDR3 runs to 17 residues. The germline gives CDR1 MNHEY, CDR2 SMNVEV (reference sequence). For the CDR3, the DNA is TGTGCCAGCAGTTTATTTGGGGGGAGCTCCTATAATTCACCCCTCCACTTT. Residues: CASSLFGGSSYNSPLHF.

The V gene is TRBV19, the J gene TRBJ1-2; perhaps TRBD1 as D (6 bases). Germline values: CDR1 LNHDA, CDR2 SQIVND (reference sequence). The CDR3 loop spans 14 amino acids. Deletions cut 7 bases from V and 6 bases from J, with 18 bases between. As DNA, the CDR3 is TGTGCCAGTACCCCAGGGCCAGGGGTAAATGGCTACACCTTC. Translation gives CASTPGPGVNGYTF. The complete variable domain, with remaining parts taken from reference TRBV19 and TRBJ1-2, reads DGGITQSPKYLFRKEGQNVTLSCEQNLNHDAMYWYRQDPGQGLRLIYYSQIVNDFQKGDIAEGYSVSREKKESFPLTVTSAQKNPTAFYLCASTPGPGVNGYTFGSGTRLTVV.

The V and J genes are TRBV19 and TRBJ1-5; 8 nucleotides align to TRBD1. V was clipped by 4 bases and J by 3 bases; unmatched bases: 5. CDR1 and CDR2 (germline): LNHDA, SQIVND (reference sequence). The CDR3 extends over 15 amino acids. The CDR3: CASSTGGAYNQPQHF. The CDR3 nucleotides read TGTGCCAGTAGTACAGGGGGCGCTTACAATCAGCCCCAGCATTTT.